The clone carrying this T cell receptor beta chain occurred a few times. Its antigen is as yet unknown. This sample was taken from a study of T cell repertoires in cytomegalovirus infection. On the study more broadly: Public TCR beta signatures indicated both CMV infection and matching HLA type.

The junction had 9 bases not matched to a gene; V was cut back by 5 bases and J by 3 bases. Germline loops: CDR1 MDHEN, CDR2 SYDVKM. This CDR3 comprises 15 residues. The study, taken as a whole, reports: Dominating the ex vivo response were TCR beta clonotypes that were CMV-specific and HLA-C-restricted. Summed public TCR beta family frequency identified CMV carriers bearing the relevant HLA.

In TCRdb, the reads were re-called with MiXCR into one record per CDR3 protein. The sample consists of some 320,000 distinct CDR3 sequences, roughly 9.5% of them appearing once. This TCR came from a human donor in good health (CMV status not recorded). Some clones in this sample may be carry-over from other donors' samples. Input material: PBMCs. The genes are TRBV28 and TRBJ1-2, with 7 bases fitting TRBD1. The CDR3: CASSVYIDRDYGYTF. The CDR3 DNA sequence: TGTGCCAGCAGTGTCTACATCGACAGGGACTATGGCTACACCTTC.